The rows below give T cell receptor beta chains drawn from one sample of a study of shared clonotypes between healthy human individuals. Data came from immunoSEQ multiplex PCR; TCRdb stores just in-frame clones and leaves some out. This table has about 1 million clones, roughly 80% appearing once. What was sequenced was memory CD4+ T cells sorted from blood. All receptors come from a man between 18 and 35 years old in good health. CDR3s include the opening cysteine and the closing phenylalanine or tryptophan. D genes are given only for firm matches. Rows may omit the clone size; those that give it use once, few, many or a size class.

size	V	J	D	DNA	CDR3
once	TRBV2	TRBJ2-1	TRBD2	TGTGCCACCGACTTCGGACTAGCGGCCAATGAGCAGTTCTTC	CATDFGLAANEQFF
-	TRBV9	TRBJ2-3	TRBD2	TGTGCCAGCAGCCCACTAGCGGGGGGGCCTTCAGGAACGCAGTATTTT	CASSPLAGGPSGTQYF
-	TRBV7-2	TRBJ2-7	TRBD1	TGTGCCAGCAGACCTGGACAGGGGCGTATGGACGAGCAGTACTTC	CASRPGQGRMDEQYF
few	TRBV10-1	TRBJ2-7	TRBD1	TGCGCCCGCATAACAGGGGGGCATCTAGCCTACGAGCAGTACTTC	CARITGGHLAYEQYF
-	TRBV4-3	TRBJ1-1	-	TGCGCCAGCAGCCAAATGGTAACAGTTGGTGAAGCTTTCTTT	CASSQMVTVGEAFF
-	TRBV5-1	TRBJ2-3	TRBD1	TGCGCCAGCAGCGATCGACAGGGGACAGATACGCAGTATTTT	CASSDRQGTDTQYF
-	TRBV19	TRBJ2-3	-	TGTGCCAGTAGTATTCAGGGCTACACAGATACGCAGTATTTT	CASSIQGYTDTQYF
-	TRBV9	TRBJ2-3	-	TGTGCCAGCAGCGAAGGACGGGATTCGGATACGCAGTATTTT	CASSEGRDSDTQYF
-	TRBV5-4	TRBJ2-5	-	TGTGCCAGCAGCTTGAGGGCAGGATCCCAAACGGAGACCCAGTACTTC	CASSLRAGSQTETQYF
-	TRBV6-5	TRBJ2-7	-	TGTGCCAGCAGTTACTCGAGTCGGGTAAGCTCCTACGAGCAGTACTTC	CASSYSSRVSSYEQYF
-	TRBV7-9	TRBJ2-5	-	TGTGCCAGCAGCTACTCGTGGAGGGAAGAGACCCAGTACTTC	CASSYSWREETQYF
few	TRBV2	TRBJ2-2	-	TGTGCCAGCAGTGAAAACTGGGAGCTGTTTTTT	CASSENWELFF
-	TRBV19	TRBJ1-4	TRBD1	TGTGCCAGCAGGACAGGAAATGAAAAACTGTTTTTT	CASRTGNEKLFF
-	TRBV14	TRBJ2-1	TRBD2	TGTGCCAGCAGCCAAGACTCACGGCCCCTAGCGGGAGCGCGAAATGAGCAGTTCTTC	CASSQDSRPLAGARNEQFF
-	TRBV27	TRBJ1-4	-	TGTGCCATCAGAAGGGACCGTTCGGAGACCTTTGAGGAACTGTTTTTT	CAIRRDRSETFEELFF
once	TRBV7-9	TRBJ2-7	TRBD1	TGTGCCAGCAGCCCCCCGGGACAGGGGGTTAGAGAGCAGTACTTC	CASSPPGQGVREQYF